The 18 T cell receptor beta chains below come from one sample, sequenced in a study of blood T cell repertoires in COVID-19. Assay used: immunoSEQ multiplex PCR; TCRdb lists only in-frame clones, some missing. The data hold 170,000 or so clones, with approximately 87% observed a single time. The sample comprised peripheral blood. The receptors were sampled from a woman younger than 30 who had recovered from COVID-19.

V gene TRBV5-1 combines with J gene TRBJ2-2, with 7 positions matching TRBD1. With V trimmed by 5 bases and J by 3 bases, 4 bases remained unmatched. CDR3 length: 14 residues. From germline, CDR1 is SGHRS and CDR2 YFSETQ. The CDR3 DNA reads TGCGCCAGCAGGCACAGGGGCGACACCGGGGAGCTGTTTTTT. Amino acids: CASRHRGDTGELFF.

The chain is built from TRBV25-1 and TRBJ1-4, with 8 bases aligning to TRBD1. This CDR3 contains 14 residues. The germline CDR1 and CDR2 sequences are MGHDK and SYGVNS. The V and J ends lost 4 bases and 3 bases, in that order; junction bases with no gene match: 1. CDR3 in DNA: TGTGCCAGCAGTGCGACAGGGGCTAATGAAAAACTGTTTTTT. It specifies CASSATGANEKLFF.

The chain recombines TRBV4-1 with TRBJ1-1, with 9 nucleotides matching TRBD1. The ends lost 1 base at V and 2 bases at J; junction bases unmatched: 2. The CDR3 totals 15 residues. Germline V lookup: CDR1 MGHRA, CDR2 YSYEKL. The CDR3 DNA is TGCGCCAGCAGCCAAGGACAGGGGGGTAACACTGAAGCTTTCTTT. It is translated as CASSQGQGGNTEAFF.

V is TRBV3-1 (or the pseudogene TRBV3-2) and J is TRBJ1-2; 9 bases are shared with TRBD1. J was trimmed by 3 bases and V by 2 bases; bases with no gene match: 4. This CDR3 has 15 residues. Germline lookup yields CDR1 LGHDT and CDR2 YNNKEL (reference sequence). This CDR3 is CASSQRDRDYYGYTF. In DNA, the CDR3 is TGTGCCAGCAGCCAACGGGACAGGGATTACTATGGCTACACCTTC.

This sequence joins TRBV9 and TRBJ1-1; the D gene is possibly TRBD1 (6 bases). From germline, CDR1 is SGDLS and CDR2 YYNGEE. This CDR3 contains 16 residues. Trimming pared 0 bases from V and 10 bases from J, leaving 22 bases between. The CDR3 sequence: CASSVEGVVGSPGAFF. The CDR3 nucleotides are TGTGCCAGCAGCGTAGAGGGGGTTGTGGGTTCCCCTGGAGCTTTCTTT.

The chain recombines TRBV24-1 with TRBJ2-2; D remains unclear. Trimming cost V 5 bases and J 5 bases, with 5 bases left between them. This CDR3 contains 12 residues. From germline, CDR1 is KGHDR and CDR2 SFDVKD. CDR3 sequence (DNA): TGTGCCACCAGTGTAGCTACCGGGGAGCTGTTTTTT. It encodes CATSVATGELFF.

This chain connects TRBV7-9 to TRBJ1-6; D ambiguous. The CDR3 consists of 17 residues. Trimming pared 2 bases from V and 2 bases from J, leaving 13 bases between. Per germline, CDR1 SEHNR and CDR2 FQNEAQ (reference sequence). CDR3 amino acids: CASSLFREGPYNSPLHF. The CDR3 DNA follows: TGTGCCAGCAGCTTATTCCGGGAGGGCCCCTATAATTCACCCCTCCACTTT. The full variable domain, its missing parts supplied by reference TRBV7-9 and TRBJ1-6, is DTGVSQNPRHKITKRGQNVTFRCDPISEHNRLYWYRQTLGQGPEFLTYFQNEAQLEKSRLLSDRFSAERPKGSFSTLEIQRTEQGDSAMYLCASSLFREGPYNSPLHFGNGTRLTVT.

CDR3 in DNA: TGTGCCAGCAGCTCAGGGGGACTAGCGGGATCCTACGAGCAGTACGTC. Its translation is CASSSGGLAGSYEQYV. V and J are TRBV5-4 and TRBJ2-7; 13 nucleotides match TRBD2. Germline V CDR1 and CDR2: SGHNT, YYREEE (reference sequence). V trimming: 3 bases; J trimming: 1 base; junction bases outside the gene matches: 4. CDR3 length: 16 residues.

The CDR3 region is CASSQDRGRLVPHTDTQYF. In nucleotides, the CDR3 is TGCGCCAGCAGCCAAGATCGGGGTCGGCTAGTACCCCACACAGATACGCAGTATTTT. The chain joins TRBV4-1 to TRBJ2-3; D is possibly TRBD2 (5 bases). The V gene's germline CDR1 is MGHRA and CDR2 YSYEKL. This CDR3 region has 19 residues. V was clipped by 0 bases and J by 2 bases, with 21 bases between them.

The CDR3 DNA reads TGCAGCGTGAGGGGGACAGCAGAGGATTCCGAGCAGTACGTC. Translation: CSVRGTAEDSEQYV. J is TRBJ2-7 and V is TRBV29-1; 7 bases line up with TRBD1. V shed 6 bases and J 6 bases; nucleotides not matched to a gene: 14. The germline V gene has CDR1 SQVTM and CDR2 ANQGSEA. The CDR3 covers 14 residues.

The chain links TRBV20-1 to TRBJ2-1; no firm D call. Germline-derived CDR1 and CDR2 are DFQATT and SNEGSKA (reference sequence). V lost 6 bases and J 9 bases, leaving 9 bases between the germline ends. CDR3 length: 10 residues. This CDR3 reads CSAILGEQFF. The CDR3 bases are TGCAGTGCCATCCTCGGTGAGCAGTTCTTC.

This rearrangement joins TRBV9 to TRBJ2-3; a weak D match, TRBD2 (5 bases). Trimming removed 0 bases from V and 5 bases from J, with 10 bases in between. The CDR3 totals 14 residues. Per germline, CDR1 SGDLS and CDR2 YYNGEE. The CDR3 region is CASSVAAARDTQYF. CDR3 nucleotide sequence: TGTGCCAGCAGCGTAGCAGCGGCGAGAGATACGCAGTATTTT.

This chain connects TRBV7-6 to TRBJ1-1, with no clear D. The CDR3 runs to 15 residues. Trimming removed 0 bases at V and 0 bases at J, with 8 bases between. Germline V gives CDR1 SGHVS, CDR2 FNYEAQ. The CDR3: CASSLAPQMNTEAFF. The CDR3 DNA is TGTGCCAGCAGCTTAGCGCCACAGATGAACACTGAAGCTTTCTTT.

The chain recombines TRBV10-2 with TRBJ2-7; 15 nucleotides agree with TRBD2. The CDR3 runs to 14 residues. CDR1 is WSHSY, CDR2 SAAADI, per germline. Trimming at V came to 6 bases and at J to 6 bases, leaving 3 bases not matched to a gene. The CDR3 spells CASSGLAGGGEQYF. Written as DNA, the CDR3 is TGCGCCAGCAGCGGACTAGCGGGGGGGGGCGAGCAGTACTTC.

This rearrangement joins TRBV6-5 to TRBJ1-1; the D gene is possibly TRBD1 (6 bases). The ends were cut back, 9 bases at V and 1 base at J, with 9 bases in the middle. Germline loops: CDR1 MNHEY, CDR2 SVGAGI. This CDR3 has 12 amino acids. Here the CDR3 DNA reads TGTGCCAGTACAGGGTGGAACACTGAAGCTTTCTTT. Protein: CASTGWNTEAFF.

The J gene is TRBJ2-1, the V gene TRBV4-2, with a tentative D call TRBD2 (6 bases). The V gene's germline CDR1 is LGHNA and CDR2 YNFKEQ. CDR3 length: 17 amino acids. V was cut by 2 bases and J by 0 bases, with 14 bases left in between. CDR3 protein: CASSQPPGEYSYNEQFF. The CDR3 coding sequence is TGTGCCAGCAGCCAACCCCCGGGGGAGTACTCCTACAATGAGCAGTTCTTC.

V gene TRBV11-3 combines with J gene TRBJ2-3, with 7 nucleotides matching TRBD2. The CDR3 has 17 residues. Germline V lookup: CDR1 SGHNT, CDR2 YENEEA. J gave up 0 bases and V 1 base, and 7 bases lay outside the gene matches. CDR3 residues: CASSLGERGSSTDTQYF. The CDR3 DNA reads TGTGCCAGCAGCTTAGGCGAGCGGGGCTCTAGCACAGATACGCAGTATTTT.

The chain combines TRBV11-2 with TRBJ2-1; TRBD2 agrees at 8 bases. The length of the CDR3 is 14 residues. Germline V CDR1 and CDR2: SGHAT, FQNNGV. Trimming at V came to 5 bases and at J to 8 bases, leaving 8 bases not matched to a gene. This CDR3 is CASSLGSGRDEQFF. In DNA form, the CDR3 reads TGTGCCAGCAGCCTAGGGAGCGGGAGAGATGAGCAGTTCTTC.